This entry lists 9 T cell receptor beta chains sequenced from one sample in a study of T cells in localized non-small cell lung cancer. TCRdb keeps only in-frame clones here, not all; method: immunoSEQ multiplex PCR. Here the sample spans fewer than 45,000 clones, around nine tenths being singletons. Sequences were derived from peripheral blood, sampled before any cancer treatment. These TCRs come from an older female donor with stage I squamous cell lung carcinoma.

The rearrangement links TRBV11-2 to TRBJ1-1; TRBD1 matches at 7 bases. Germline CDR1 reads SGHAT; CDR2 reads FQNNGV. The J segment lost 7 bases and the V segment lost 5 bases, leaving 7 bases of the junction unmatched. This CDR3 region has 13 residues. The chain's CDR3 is CASSVRQGLEAFF. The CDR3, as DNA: TGTGCCAGCAGCGTCAGACAGGGCCTTGAAGCTTTCTTT.

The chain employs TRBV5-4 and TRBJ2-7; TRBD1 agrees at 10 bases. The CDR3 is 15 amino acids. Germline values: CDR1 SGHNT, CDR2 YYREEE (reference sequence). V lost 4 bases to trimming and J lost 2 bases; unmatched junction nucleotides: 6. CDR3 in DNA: TGTGCCAGCAGCCCGGGACAGGGGAGCACCTACGAGCAGTACTTC. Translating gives CASSPGQGSTYEQYF.

CDR3 coding DNA: TGTGCCAGCAAGGTCGGACTGGGCACCTACGAGCAGTACTTC. Translated, it gives CASKVGLGTYEQYF. The chain uses TRBV6-5 and TRBJ2-7, with D tentatively TRBD2 (5 bases). This CDR3 spans 14 amino acids. V lost 7 bases and J lost 2, with 15 bases in between. Looked up from germline, CDR1 is MNHEY and CDR2 is SVGAGI.

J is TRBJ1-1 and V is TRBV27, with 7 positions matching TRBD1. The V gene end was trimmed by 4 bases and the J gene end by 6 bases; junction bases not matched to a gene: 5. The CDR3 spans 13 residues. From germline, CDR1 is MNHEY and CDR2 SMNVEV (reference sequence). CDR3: CASSSRQGPEAFF. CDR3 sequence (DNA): TGTGCCAGCAGTTCAAGACAGGGTCCTGAAGCTTTCTTT.

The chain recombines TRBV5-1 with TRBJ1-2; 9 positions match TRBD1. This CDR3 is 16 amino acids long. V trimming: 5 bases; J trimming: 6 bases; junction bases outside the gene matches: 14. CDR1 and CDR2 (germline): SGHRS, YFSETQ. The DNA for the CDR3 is TGCGCCAGCAGGAGTCCCCCGGGACAGGGTAGCCATGGCTACACCTTC. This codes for CASRSPPGQGSHGYTF.

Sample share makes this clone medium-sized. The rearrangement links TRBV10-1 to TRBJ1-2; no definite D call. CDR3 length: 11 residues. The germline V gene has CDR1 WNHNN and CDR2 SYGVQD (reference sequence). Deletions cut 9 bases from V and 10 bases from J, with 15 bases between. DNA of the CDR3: TGCGCCAGGGGAGTGAGAAGGGACTACACCTTC. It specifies CARGVRRDYTF.

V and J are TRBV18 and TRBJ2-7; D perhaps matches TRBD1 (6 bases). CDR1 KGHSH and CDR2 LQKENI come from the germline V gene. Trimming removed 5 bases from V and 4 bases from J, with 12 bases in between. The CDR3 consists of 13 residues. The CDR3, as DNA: TGTGCCAGCTCATACAGAGGGGGTTACGAGCAGTACTTC. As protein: CASSYRGGYEQYF.

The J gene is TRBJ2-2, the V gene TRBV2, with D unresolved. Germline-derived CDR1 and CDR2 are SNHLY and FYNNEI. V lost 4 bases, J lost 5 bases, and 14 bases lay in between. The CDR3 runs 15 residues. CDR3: CASSGASPGTGELFF. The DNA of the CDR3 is TGTGCCAGCAGTGGGGCGTCGCCCGGAACCGGGGAGCTGTTTTTT.

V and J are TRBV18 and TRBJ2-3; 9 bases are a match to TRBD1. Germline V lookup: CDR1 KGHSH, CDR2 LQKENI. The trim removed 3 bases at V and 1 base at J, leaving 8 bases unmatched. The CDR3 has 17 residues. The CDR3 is CASSPGTGGAGTDTQYF. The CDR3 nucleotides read TGTGCCAGCTCACCTGGAACAGGGGGCGCGGGCACAGATACGCAGTATTTT.